A single T cell receptor (beta chain) is shown here with its context. Enrolment of Seattle patients took place during active infection, and they were followed longitudinally. These data originate in a study of blood T cell repertoires in COVID-19. Looking at the study overall: The cDNA or gDNA used as material had been derived from T cells, B-cell-depleted T cells, or PBMCs.

Data came from immunoSEQ multiplex PCR; TCRdb stores just in-frame clones and leaves some out. The table has fewer than 200,000 clones, about nine tenths seen once; the top ten hold about 4.6%. Trimming took off 2 bases at V and 6 bases at J, with 11 bases between the two ends. CDR1 is SGHTA, CDR2 FQGNSA, per germline. This CDR3 comprises 13 residues. This TCR derives from a man under 40 with COVID-19, enrolled during active disease. The J gene is TRBJ2-7, the V gene TRBV7-2, with D tentatively TRBD1 (5 bases). Material: peripheral blood. The CDR3 DNA is TGTGCCAGCAGCTTAAGCAGGGCAGGCGAGCAGTACTTC. It encodes CASSLSRAGEQYF.